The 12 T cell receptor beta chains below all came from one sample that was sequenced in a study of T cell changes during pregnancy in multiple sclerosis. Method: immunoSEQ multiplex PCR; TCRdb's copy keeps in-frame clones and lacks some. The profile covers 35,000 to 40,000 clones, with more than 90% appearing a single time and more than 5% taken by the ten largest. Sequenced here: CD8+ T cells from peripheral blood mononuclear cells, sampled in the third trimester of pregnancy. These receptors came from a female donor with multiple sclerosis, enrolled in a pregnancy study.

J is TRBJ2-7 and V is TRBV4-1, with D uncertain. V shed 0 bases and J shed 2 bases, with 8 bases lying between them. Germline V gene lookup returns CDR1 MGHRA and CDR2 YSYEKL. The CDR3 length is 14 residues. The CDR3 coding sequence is TGCGCCAGCAGCCAAGAATCAGATACCTACGAGCAGTACTTC. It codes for CASSQESDTYEQYF.

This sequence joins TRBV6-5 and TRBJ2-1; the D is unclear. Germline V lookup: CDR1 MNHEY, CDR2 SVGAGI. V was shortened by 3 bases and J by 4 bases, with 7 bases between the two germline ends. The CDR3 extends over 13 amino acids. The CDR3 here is CASSYGDYNEQFF. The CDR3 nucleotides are TGTGCCAGCAGTTATGGAGATTACAATGAGCAGTTCTTC.

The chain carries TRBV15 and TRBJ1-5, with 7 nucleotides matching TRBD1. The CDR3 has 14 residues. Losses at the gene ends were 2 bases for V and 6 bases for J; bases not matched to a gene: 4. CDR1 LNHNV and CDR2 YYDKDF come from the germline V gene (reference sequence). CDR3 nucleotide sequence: TGTGCCACCAGCAGAAACAGGGGTTTTCAGCCCCAGCATTTT. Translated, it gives CATSRNRGFQPQHF.

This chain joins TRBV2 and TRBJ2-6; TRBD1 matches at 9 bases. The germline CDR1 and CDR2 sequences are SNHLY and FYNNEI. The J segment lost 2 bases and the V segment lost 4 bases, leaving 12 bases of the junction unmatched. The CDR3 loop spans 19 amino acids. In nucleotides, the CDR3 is TGTGCCAGCAGTGGTCGGTCGGACAGGGGAGGGGCTGGGGCCAACGTCCTGACTTTC. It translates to CASSGRSDRGGAGANVLTF.

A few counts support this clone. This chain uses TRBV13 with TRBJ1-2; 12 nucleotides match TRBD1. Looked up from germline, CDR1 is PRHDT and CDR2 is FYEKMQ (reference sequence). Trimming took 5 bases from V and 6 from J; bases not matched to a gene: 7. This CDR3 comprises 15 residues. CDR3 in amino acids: CASSKGQGAMDGYTF. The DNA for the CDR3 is TGTGCCAGCAGCAAGGGACAGGGGGCGATGGATGGCTACACCTTC.

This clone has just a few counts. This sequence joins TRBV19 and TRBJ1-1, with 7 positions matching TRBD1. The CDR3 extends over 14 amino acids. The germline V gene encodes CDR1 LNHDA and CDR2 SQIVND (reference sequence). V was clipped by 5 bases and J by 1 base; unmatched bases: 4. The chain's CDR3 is CASSAGGPNTEAFF. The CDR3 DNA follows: TGTGCCAGTAGTGCAGGGGGTCCGAACACTGAAGCTTTCTTT.

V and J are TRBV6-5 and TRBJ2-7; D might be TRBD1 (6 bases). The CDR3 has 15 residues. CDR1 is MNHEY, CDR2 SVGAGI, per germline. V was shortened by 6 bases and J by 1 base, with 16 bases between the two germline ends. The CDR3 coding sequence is TGTGCCAGCAGGGGGCAGGGGCAGAGGTCCTACGAGCAGTACTTC. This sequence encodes CASRGQGQRSYEQYF.

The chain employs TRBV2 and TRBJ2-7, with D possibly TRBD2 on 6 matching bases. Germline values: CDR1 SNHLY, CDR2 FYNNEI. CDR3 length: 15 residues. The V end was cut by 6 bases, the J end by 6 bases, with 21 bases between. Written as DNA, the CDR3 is TGTGCCAGCAGCCCGGGACTTACTATGGGGGTCGAGCAGTACTTC. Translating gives CASSPGLTMGVEQYF.

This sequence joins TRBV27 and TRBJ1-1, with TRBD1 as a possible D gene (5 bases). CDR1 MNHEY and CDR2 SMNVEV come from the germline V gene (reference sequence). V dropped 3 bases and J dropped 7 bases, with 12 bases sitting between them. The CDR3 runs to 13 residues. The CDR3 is CASSFGAGYEAFF. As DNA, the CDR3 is TGTGCCAGCAGTTTTGGGGCAGGCTATGAAGCTTTCTTT.

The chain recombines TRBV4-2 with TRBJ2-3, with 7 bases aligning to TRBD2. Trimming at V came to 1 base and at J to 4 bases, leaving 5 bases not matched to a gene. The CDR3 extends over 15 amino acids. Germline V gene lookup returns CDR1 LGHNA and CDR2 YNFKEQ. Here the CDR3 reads CASSQVAGEADTQYF. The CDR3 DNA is TGTGCCAGCAGCCAAGTTGCGGGAGAGGCAGATACGCAGTATTTT.

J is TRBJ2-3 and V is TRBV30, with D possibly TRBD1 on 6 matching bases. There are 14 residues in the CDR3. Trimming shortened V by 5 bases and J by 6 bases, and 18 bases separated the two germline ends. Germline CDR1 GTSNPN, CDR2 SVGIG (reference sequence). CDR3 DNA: TGTGCCTGGGACGTAGCAGGGGCAGGGGATACGCAGTATTTT. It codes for CAWDVAGAGDTQYF.

The CDR3 region is CASSLSSGSYTGELFF. The CDR3 nucleotides read TGCGCCAGCAGCTTGAGTTCGGGGAGTTACACCGGGGAGCTGTTTTTT. J is TRBJ2-2 and V is TRBV5-1; the D gene is possibly TRBD2 (5 bases). V lost 1 base and J lost 3, with 13 bases in between. The germline CDR1 and CDR2 sequences are SGHRS and YFSETQ. The length of the CDR3 is 16 residues.